This TCR beta chain was identified in a study of molecular identifiers for immune sequencing clone quantification (dated by TCRdb to 2016 to 2019). Describing the broader study: For a replicate experiment, RNA from about 21,000 or 97,000 naive CD8 T cells was divided into five aliquots, of which four were sequenced. CD8 T cells were used in a methods study to benchmark molecular-identifier clustering-based TCR repertoire sequencing (MIDCIRS) and TCR RNA copy counting. Results and caveats for the whole study, not just this receptor: Modeling estimated around 3.2 recovered TCR RNA copies per cell, compared with about 10 by digital PCR, which implies 30% to 35% capture efficiency. Even against a background of around 950,000 naive CD8 T cells, spiked-in Jurkat TCR RNA amounting to a single cell's worth was reported to be detectable. Without barcode sub-clustering, chimeric consensus sequences inflated TCR diversity; chimeras reached as high as 47%. Spiked-in Jurkat TCR RNA (around 9 copies' worth), which is not part of the donor repertoire, was contained in the naive libraries. Highly expanded clone sizes could be underestimated if identical TCR molecules share a barcode. In CMV-specific effector cells, over 99% of molecules were held by clones above 20 RNA copies, whereas under 1% of molecules were held by such clones in naive cells.

The table lists this clonotype with many counts. It lacks a known antigen. The sample holds no much larger clone one base away, and base qualities are not on file. Libraries of naive CD8 T cells were built from around 20,000 to 990,000 sorted cells, with 10%, 30% or 50% of the purified RNA used. Naive CD8 T cells, defined as CD8+CD4-CCR7+CD45RA+, were FACS-sorted into RLT Plus buffer on a BD FACSAria II. Roughly ten TCR copies' worth of Jurkat RNA were spiked into roughly 20,000-1,000,000 naive CD8 T cell samples to test detection sensitivity. Enrichment of CD8 T cells was performed with RosetteSep CD8+ T Cell Enrichment Cocktail and Ficoll-Paque, after which ACK red cell lysis was carried out. V gives up 7 bases and J gives up 6 bases, and the segment between their germline ends measures 21 bases. The germline V gene supplies CDR1 MNHEY and CDR2 SVGEGT. The CDR3 runs 15 amino acids, cysteine and phenylalanine included. The entry retains the CDR3 DNA only, 45 bases that are in frame from base 1.

The library was produced with PCR. TCRdb shows the sequencer as Illumina HiSeq 4000. Bulk TCR libraries were prepared as previously described, using TCR primers listed in Table S5. The Qiagen AllPrep DNA/RNA kit was used to purify total RNA. Before analysis, reads from multiple sequencing runs of the same library were pooled. The study's processing was this. Reads were retained only if their TCR constant sequence matched exactly, and those retained reads were trimmed to 150 nt and grouped according to their 12-nt molecular barcodes. Reads within each barcode group were sub-clustered using a 15% Levenshtein threshold, and quality-weighted consensus sequences were constructed for each RNA molecule. Non-functional sequences were excluded, and lower-count sequences lying one edit away from another sequence were also excluded. Based on a fit of two negative binomial distributions, barcode sub-clusters having less than 20% of the maximum read count were discarded. TCRdb trimmed the raw reads at Q25, called clones with MiXCR and kept productive beta chains. Identical CDR3 protein sequences are pooled into one entry, listed with their most common genes and DNA. The V and J calls follow TCRdb's processing rather than the paper's. Here the sample has around 70,000 distinct CDR3 sequences; about a fifth occur a single time. The ten largest make up approximately 1.5% of the sample.

The source of this sequence is a human donor in good health. Some libraries in this study had Jurkat cell RNA spiked in. This chain joins TRBV6-2 or TRBV6-3 to TRBJ1-1; a tentative D call is TRBD1 (5 bases match). The sample taken for sequencing was naive CD8+ T cells from blood, with Jurkat cell RNA spiked in. Interpreted using the paper, the cell subset or site label stands for: FACS-sorted CD8+CD4-CCR7+CD45RA+ naive T cells. The DNA sequence is as follows: TGTGCCAGCACCCTATTTCCCACAGGCCGGGCTGAAGCTTTCTTT. Translated, it gives CASTLFPTGRAEAFF.